This is a list of T cell receptor beta chains from one sample in a study of blood T cells in healthy people across ages. TCRdb redid the calling of the 5' RACE reads with MiXCR, one entry per CDR3 protein. Of hundreds of thousands of distinct CDR3 sequences in the sample, 24% were seen once. This sample was shared with a second study, whose subject was T cells of mothers and their children.

Specimen: blood. All receptors derive from a boy younger than 18 in good health. Both conserved end residues are part of each CDR3. D genes are given only for firm matches. Rows give clone size only sometimes, using once, few, many, or a class for an expanded clone.

>TRBJ2-7|TRBV6-2/TRBV6-3|-|-|14
CASSSPGRGDEQYF
TGTGCCAGCAGTTCCCCCGGTAGGGGCGACGAGCAGTACTTC
>TRBJ2-2|TRBV7-8|-|-|17
CASSPHRDNQRTGELFF
TGTGCCAGCAGCCCACACCGAGATAACCAGCGAACCGGGGAGCTGTTTTTT
>TRBJ2-3|TRBV5-1|-|-|17
CASSLEPGYPAGDTQYF
TGCGCCAGCAGCTTGGAACCAGGGTATCCAGCAGGAGATACGCAGTATTTT
>TRBJ2-7|TRBV4-3|-|-|16
CASSQVGVGLGYEQYF
TGCGCCAGCAGCCAAGTTGGGGTAGGTCTCGGGTACGAGCAGTACTTC
>TRBJ2-1|TRBV6-2/TRBV6-3|few|TRBD1|14
CASSNRQGHNEQFF
TGTGCCAGCAGTAATAGACAGGGACACAATGAGCAGTTCTTC
>TRBJ2-1|TRBV12-3/TRBV12-4|-|TRBD2|15
CASSLVGGRYNEQFF
TGTGCCAGCAGTTTAGTTGGCGGGAGATACAATGAGCAGTTCTTC
>TRBJ2-4|TRBV5-6|once|TRBD2|14
CASRPSGAKNIQYF
TGTGCCAGCAGACCTAGCGGAGCCAAAAACATTCAGTACTTC
>TRBJ2-5|TRBV2|-|-|15
CASSELDVSRETQYF
TGTGCCAGCAGTGAATTGGACGTCAGCAGAGAGACCCAGTACTTC
>TRBJ2-5|TRBV15|-|-|14
CAPQRPDPQETQYF
TGTGCCCCCCAAAGGCCTGATCCGCAAGAGACCCAGTACTTC
>TRBJ2-3|TRBV4-3|-|-|14
CASSQDRVSDTQYF
TGCGCCAGCAGCCAAGACAGGGTCTCCGATACGCAGTATTTT
>TRBJ2-4|TRBV7-2|few|TRBD1|16
CASLLAPGQGKNIQYF
TGTGCCAGCTTGCTCGCCCCGGGACAGGGGAAAAACATTCAGTACTTC
>TRBJ1-4|TRBV5-6|few|TRBD1|14
CASSSTGVREKLFF
TGTGCCAGCAGCTCCACAGGGGTACGGGAAAAACTGTTTTTT
>TRBJ1-5|TRBV6-2/TRBV6-3|-|-|14
CASTDLEDNQPQHF
TGTGCCAGCACCGATTTAGAGGACAATCAGCCCCAGCATTTT
>TRBJ1-2|TRBV20-1|-|-|14
CSARAYRVGYGYTF
TGCAGTGCTAGAGCTTACCGGGTAGGCTATGGCTACACCTTC
>TRBJ2-3|TRBV7-3|-|TRBD2|16
CASSPYERGGPDTQYF
TGTGCCAGCAGTCCATATGAGCGGGGGGGCCCAGATACGCAGTATTTT
>TRBJ2-2|TRBV4-3|-|-|17
CASSQGFYSGNTEELFF
TGCGCCAGCAGCCAAGGCTTCTATAGCGGTAACACCGAGGAGCTGTTTTTT
>TRBJ2-1|TRBV12-3/TRBV12-4|-|-|12
CASSSTSNEQFF
TGTGCCAGCAGTTCGACTAGCAATGAGCAGTTCTTC
>TRBJ2-5|TRBV20-1|-|TRBD2|14
CSAGLARGGETQYF
TGCAGTGCTGGACTAGCACGAGGGGGAGAGACCCAGTACTTC
>TRBJ2-7|TRBV6-6|-|TRBD2|16
CASSYRGGRIRDEQYF
TGTGCCAGCAGTTACCGCGGGGGGCGGATAAGGGACGAGCAGTACTTC
>TRBJ1-1|TRBV5-4|-|-|15
CASSLEGGGGTEAFF
TGTGCCAGCAGCTTGGAAGGGGGAGGTGGAACTGAAGCTTTCTTT
>TRBJ2-3|TRBV29-1|-|-|14
CSVASETSTDTQYF
TGCAGCGTTGCTAGCGAAACTAGCACAGATACGCAGTATTTT
>TRBJ2-7|TRBV13|-|TRBD1|15
CASSPYRDREMEQYF
TGTGCCAGCAGCCCCTACCGGGACAGGGAGATGGAGCAGTACTTC
>TRBJ2-3|TRBV7-9|-|TRBD2|17
CASSSRGGSVGADTQYF
TGTGCCAGCAGCTCTCGCGGGGGGTCGGTCGGGGCAGATACGCAGTATTTT
>TRBJ2-3|TRBV28|few|TRBD2|15
CASSLASGKSDTQYF
TGTGCCAGCAGTTTGGCAAGCGGGAAGTCAGATACGCAGTATTTT
>TRBJ1-2|TRBV28|-|TRBD1|17
CASSQAGQGSSSYGYTF
TGTGCCAGCAGTCAAGCGGGACAGGGGTCCTCTAGCTATGGCTACACCTTC
>TRBJ1-3|TRBV4-3|-|-|19
CASSQGVGRDGDSGNTIYF
TGCGCCAGCAGCCAAGGGGTTGGCAGGGACGGGGACTCTGGAAACACCATATATTTT
>TRBJ2-7|TRBV7-8|-|-|16
CASSIGSTRASYEQYF
TGTGCCAGCAGCATCGGTTCCACGCGAGCTTCCTACGAGCAGTACTTC
>TRBJ1-2|TRBV18|few|-|12
CASSQDNYGYTF
TGTGCCAGCTCGCAAGACAACTATGGCTACACCTTC
>TRBJ1-4|TRBV20-1|-|-|14
CSVQDQATNEKLFF
TGCAGTGTTCAGGACCAGGCAACTAATGAAAAACTGTTTTTT
>TRBJ1-2|TRBV9|few|-|17
CASSLGRETRPFYGYTF
TGTGCCAGCAGCCTCGGGAGGGAGACACGACCCTTCTATGGCTACACCTTC
>TRBJ2-5|TRBV13|many|-|15
CASSLGLVRTETQYF
TGTGCCAGCAGCTTAGGGTTGGTCCGGACGGAGACCCAGTACTTC
>TRBJ2-4|TRBV20-1|few|-|12
CSASSGVDIQYF
TGCAGTGCTAGTTCAGGGGTGGACATTCAGTACTTC
>TRBJ2-6|TRBV9|-|-|16
CASSVGGVTGANVLTF
TGTGCCAGCAGCGTAGGGGGGGTCACTGGGGCCAACGTCCTGACTTTC
>TRBJ2-5|TRBV20-1|few|-|16
CSAREGGRVRRETQYF
TGCAGTGCTAGAGAGGGCGGCAGGGTGCGTCGAGAGACCCAGTACTTC
>TRBJ1-2|TRBV7-9|-|TRBD1|15
CASSPKQGIDDGYTF
TGTGCCAGCAGCCCAAAACAGGGGATAGACGATGGCTACACCTTC
>TRBJ2-3|TRBV7-2|few|-|16
CASSLAGGGRTDTQYF
TGTGCCAGCAGCTTAGCGGGGGGAGGCCGCACAGATACGCAGTATTTT
>TRBJ1-2|TRBV6-1|few|-|15
CASSEAYRVPYGYTF
TGTGCCAGCAGTGAAGCGTACAGGGTCCCCTATGGCTACACCTTC
>TRBJ1-3|TRBV29-1|-|-|12
CSVGSDGNTIYF
TGCAGCGTTGGTTCAGATGGAAACACCATATATTTT
>TRBJ2-3|TRBV27|few|TRBD2|13
CASTSGLTDTQYF
TGTGCCAGCACTAGCGGCCTCACAGATACGCAGTATTTT
>TRBJ2-7|TRBV6-2/TRBV6-3|-|-|15
CASSYGVAGSYEQYF
TGTGCCAGCAGTTACGGAGTTGCTGGCTCCTACGAGCAGTACTTC
>TRBJ2-1|TRBV5-1|-|TRBD2|17
CASSPPSGSVRGNEQFF
TGCGCCAGCAGCCCGCCTAGCGGGAGTGTTAGAGGGAATGAGCAGTTCTTC
>TRBJ2-1|TRBV4-1|few|-|14
CASSQPSGYNEQFF
TGCGCCAGCAGCCAGCCGTCGGGCTACAATGAGCAGTTCTTC
>TRBJ1-2|TRBV5-1|few|-|16
CASSISTGSLGYGYTF
TGCGCCAGCAGCATTTCCACAGGGTCGCTCGGCTATGGCTACACCTTC
>TRBJ2-1|TRBV29-1|-|-|11
CNVTEDTKGFF
TGCAACGTCACCGAGGACACCAAGGGGTTCTTC
>TRBJ1-1|TRBV29-1|-|-|12
CSVQRGDTEAFF
TGCAGCGTGCAAAGGGGGGACACTGAAGCTTTCTTT
>TRBJ1-1|TRBV9|-|TRBD1|12
CASSPGQTEAFF
TGTGCCAGCAGCCCGGGACAGACTGAAGCTTTCTTT
>TRBJ2-2|TRBV20-1|-|-|17
CSARTLARHFNTGELFF
TGCAGTGCTAGAACCTTGGCAAGGCACTTTAACACCGGGGAGCTGTTTTTT
>TRBJ2-7|TRBV29-1|-|-|13
CSVGSGTAYEQYF
TGCAGCGTTGGTAGCGGAACTGCCTACGAGCAGTACTTC
>TRBJ2-1|TRBV27|-|TRBD2|15
CASSLSGGYPNEQFF
TGTGCCAGCAGTCTTAGCGGGGGCTACCCCAATGAGCAGTTCTTC